Given below is one TCR beta chain in context. What it binds is unknown. This CDR3 spans 14 amino acids. V shed 5 bases and J shed 2 bases, with 12 bases lying between them. Germline V gene data show CDR1 as KGHDR and CDR2 as SFDVKD. This sample was included in a study of T-cell memory formation after mild COVID-19. Study-level information: TCR clusters showed largely donor specificity.

Study-level points and caveats: Mainly in CM and EM were contracting CD4+ clones; CD8+ were in EMRA. The pre-infection memory compartment contained some responding clones, suggesting cross-reactive memory joined. Whether second-wave clones peaking at day 37 were SARS-CoV-2 specific went unconfirmed.

TCRdb independently ran MiXCR on the 5' RACE reads; one entry per CDR3 protein. The sample yields roughly 580,000 distinct CDR3 sequences, about a sixth seen once. Sequencing used PBMCs or a T cell subset sorted from them (not recorded which). The receptor comes from an adult woman who had mild COVID-19 (a few samples of this study predate the infection). Cell type and time point are not known. The genes are TRBV24-1 and TRBJ2-7, with D maybe TRBD2 (5 bases). CDR3 protein: CATSAAEGAYEQYF. Written as DNA, the CDR3 is TGTGCCACCAGTGCAGCCGAGGGAGCCTACGAGCAGTACTTC.